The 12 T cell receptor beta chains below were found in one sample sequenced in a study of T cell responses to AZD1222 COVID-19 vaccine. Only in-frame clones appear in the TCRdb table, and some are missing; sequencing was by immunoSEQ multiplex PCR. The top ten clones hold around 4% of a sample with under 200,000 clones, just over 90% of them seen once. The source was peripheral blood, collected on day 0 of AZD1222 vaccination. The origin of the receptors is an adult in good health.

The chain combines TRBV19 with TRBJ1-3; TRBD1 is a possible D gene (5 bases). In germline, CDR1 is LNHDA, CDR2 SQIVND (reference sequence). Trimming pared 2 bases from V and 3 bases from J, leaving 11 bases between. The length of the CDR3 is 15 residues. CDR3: CASSIRSRVGNTIYF. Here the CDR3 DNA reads TGTGCCAGTAGTATACGCAGCAGGGTTGGAAACACCATATATTTT.

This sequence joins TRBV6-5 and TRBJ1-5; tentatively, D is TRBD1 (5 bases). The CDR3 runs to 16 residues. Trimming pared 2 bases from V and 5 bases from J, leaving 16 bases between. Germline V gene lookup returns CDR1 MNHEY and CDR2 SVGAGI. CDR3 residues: CASSYGFGAGDQPQHF. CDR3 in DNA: TGTGCCAGCAGTTACGGTTTTGGGGCGGGGGATCAGCCCCAGCATTTT.

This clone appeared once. This chain's CDR3 is CASSHWGGLYEQYF. CDR3 DNA: TGTGCCAGCAGCCATTGGGGGGGCCTCTACGAGCAGTACTTC. The genes are TRBV14 and TRBJ2-7; D might be TRBD2 (7 bases). The V gene's germline CDR1 is SGHDN and CDR2 FVKESK. The CDR3 runs 14 residues. With 3 bases removed from V and 3 bases from J, the gap between germline ends came to 12 bases.

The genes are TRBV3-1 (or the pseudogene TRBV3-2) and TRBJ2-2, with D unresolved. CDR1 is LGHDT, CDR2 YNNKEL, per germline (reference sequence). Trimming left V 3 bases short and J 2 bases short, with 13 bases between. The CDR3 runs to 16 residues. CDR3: CASSQTVGINTGELFF. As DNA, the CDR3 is TGTGCCAGCAGCCAGACCGTAGGCATCAACACCGGGGAGCTGTTTTTT.

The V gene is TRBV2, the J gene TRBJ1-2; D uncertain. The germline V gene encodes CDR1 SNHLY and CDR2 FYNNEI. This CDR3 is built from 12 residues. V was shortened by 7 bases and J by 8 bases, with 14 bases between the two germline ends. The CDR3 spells CASTERSKGYTF. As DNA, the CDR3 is TGTGCCAGCACAGAGAGGTCGAAAGGCTACACCTTC.

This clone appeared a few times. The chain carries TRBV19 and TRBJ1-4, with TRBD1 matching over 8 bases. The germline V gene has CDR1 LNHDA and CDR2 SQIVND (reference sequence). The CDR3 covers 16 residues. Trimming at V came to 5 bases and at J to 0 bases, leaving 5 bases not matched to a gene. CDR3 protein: CASSFRTGSTNEKLFF. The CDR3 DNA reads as TGTGCCAGTAGTTTCAGGACAGGGTCAACTAATGAAAAACTGTTTTTT.

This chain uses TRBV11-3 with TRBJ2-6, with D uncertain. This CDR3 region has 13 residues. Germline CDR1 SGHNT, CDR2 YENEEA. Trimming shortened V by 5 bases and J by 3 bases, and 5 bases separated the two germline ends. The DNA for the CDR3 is TGTGCCAGCAGCCTCTATGGGGCCAACGTCCTGACTTTC. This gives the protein CASSLYGANVLTF. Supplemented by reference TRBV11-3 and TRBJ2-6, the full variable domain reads EAGVVQSPRYKIIEKKQPVAFWCNPISGHNTLYWYLQNLGQGPELLIRYENEEAVDDSQLPKDRFSAERLKGVDSTLKIQPAELGDSAVYLCASSLYGANVLTFGAGSRLTVL.

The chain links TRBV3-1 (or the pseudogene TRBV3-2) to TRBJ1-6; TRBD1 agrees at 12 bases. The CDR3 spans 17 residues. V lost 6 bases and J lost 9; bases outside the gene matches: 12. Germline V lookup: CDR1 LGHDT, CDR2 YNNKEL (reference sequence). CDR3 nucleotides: TGTGCCAGCAGTGACCTGGGACAGGGGGCAGGAATTTCACCCCTCCACTTT. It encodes CASSDLGQGAGISPLHF.

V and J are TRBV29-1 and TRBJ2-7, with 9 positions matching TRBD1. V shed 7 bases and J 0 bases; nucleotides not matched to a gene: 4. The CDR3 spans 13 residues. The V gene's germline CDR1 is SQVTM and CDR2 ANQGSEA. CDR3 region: CSAGTGNSYEQYF. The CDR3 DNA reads TGCAGCGCGGGGACAGGGAACTCCTACGAGCAGTACTTC.

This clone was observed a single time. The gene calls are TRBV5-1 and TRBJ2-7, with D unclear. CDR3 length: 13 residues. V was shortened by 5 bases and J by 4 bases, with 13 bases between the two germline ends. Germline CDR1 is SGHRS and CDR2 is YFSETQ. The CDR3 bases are TGCGCCAGCAGTCCAGTTGGAGATTACGAGCAGTACTTC. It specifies CASSPVGDYEQYF.

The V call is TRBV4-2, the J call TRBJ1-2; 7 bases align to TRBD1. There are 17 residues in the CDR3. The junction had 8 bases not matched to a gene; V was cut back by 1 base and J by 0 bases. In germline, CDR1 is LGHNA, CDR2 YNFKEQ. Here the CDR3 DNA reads TGTGCCAGCAGCCAAGCTGTCAGGGACAGTACTAACTATGGCTACACCTTC. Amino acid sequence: CASSQAVRDSTNYGYTF.

CDR3 residues: CASSLPGTTEQFF. The DNA for the CDR3 is TGTGCCAGCAGCTTACCCGGGACTACTGAGCAGTTCTTC. The chain is built from TRBV7-9 and TRBJ2-1, with 7 nucleotides matching TRBD2. V gave up 2 bases and J gave up 9 bases; unmatched junction bases: 4. The CDR3 is made up of 13 amino acids. CDR1 and CDR2 (germline): SEHNR, FQNEAQ (reference sequence).